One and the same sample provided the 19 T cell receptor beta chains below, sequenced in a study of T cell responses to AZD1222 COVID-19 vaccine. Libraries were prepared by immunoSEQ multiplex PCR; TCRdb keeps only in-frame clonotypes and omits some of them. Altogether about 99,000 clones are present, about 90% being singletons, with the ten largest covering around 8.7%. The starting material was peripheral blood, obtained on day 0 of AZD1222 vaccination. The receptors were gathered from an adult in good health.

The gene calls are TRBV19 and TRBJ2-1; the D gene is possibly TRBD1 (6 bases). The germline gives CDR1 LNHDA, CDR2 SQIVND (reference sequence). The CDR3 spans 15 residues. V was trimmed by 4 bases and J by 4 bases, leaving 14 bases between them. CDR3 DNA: TGTGCCAGTAGTACCTCAGGGGATCGGTACAATGAGCAGTTCTTC. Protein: CASSTSGDRYNEQFF.

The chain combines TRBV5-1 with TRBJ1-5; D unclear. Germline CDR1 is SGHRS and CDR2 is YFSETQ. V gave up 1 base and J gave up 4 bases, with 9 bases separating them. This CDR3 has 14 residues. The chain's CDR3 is CASSLSTGNQPQHF. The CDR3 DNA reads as TGCGCCAGCAGCTTGAGTACGGGGAATCAGCCCCAGCATTTT.

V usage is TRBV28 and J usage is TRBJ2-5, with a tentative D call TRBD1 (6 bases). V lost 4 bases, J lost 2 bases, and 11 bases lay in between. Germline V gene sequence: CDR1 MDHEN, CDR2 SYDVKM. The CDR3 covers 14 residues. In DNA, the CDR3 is TGTGCCAGCAGTTGGGGGCAGATACAAGAGACCCAGTACTTC. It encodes CASSWGQIQETQYF.

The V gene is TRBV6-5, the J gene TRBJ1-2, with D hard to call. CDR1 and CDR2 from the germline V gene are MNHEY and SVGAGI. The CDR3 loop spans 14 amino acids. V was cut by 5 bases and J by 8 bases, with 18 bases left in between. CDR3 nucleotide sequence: TGTGCCAGCAGTATCAAGAGTGTGGTGCAGGGCTACACCTTC. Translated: CASSIKSVVQGYTF.

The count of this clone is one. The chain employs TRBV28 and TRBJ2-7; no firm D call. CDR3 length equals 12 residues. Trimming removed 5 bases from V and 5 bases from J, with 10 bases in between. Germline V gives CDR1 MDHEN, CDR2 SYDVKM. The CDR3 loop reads CASSPRRNEQYF. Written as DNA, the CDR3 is TGTGCCAGCAGTCCGAGGAGAAACGAGCAGTACTTC. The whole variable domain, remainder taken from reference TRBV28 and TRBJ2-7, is DVKVTQSSRYLVKRTGEKVFLECVQDMDHENMFWYRQDPGLGLRLIYFSYDVKMKEKGDIPEGYSVSREKKERFSLILESASTNQTSMYLCASSPRRNEQYFGPGTRLTVT.

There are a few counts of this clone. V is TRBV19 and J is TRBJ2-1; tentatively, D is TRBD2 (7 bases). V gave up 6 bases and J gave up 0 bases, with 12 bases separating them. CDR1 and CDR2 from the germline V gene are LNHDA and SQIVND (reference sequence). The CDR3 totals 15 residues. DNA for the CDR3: TGTGCCAGTAGCTGGGGAGGGGGCTCCTACAATGAGCAGTTCTTC. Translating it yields CASSWGGGSYNEQFF.

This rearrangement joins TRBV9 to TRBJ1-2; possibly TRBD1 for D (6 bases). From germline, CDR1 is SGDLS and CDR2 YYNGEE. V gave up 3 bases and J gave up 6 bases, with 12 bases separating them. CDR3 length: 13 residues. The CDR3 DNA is TGTGCCAGCAGCGACAGGGCTTCCAATGGCTACACCTTC. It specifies CASSDRASNGYTF.

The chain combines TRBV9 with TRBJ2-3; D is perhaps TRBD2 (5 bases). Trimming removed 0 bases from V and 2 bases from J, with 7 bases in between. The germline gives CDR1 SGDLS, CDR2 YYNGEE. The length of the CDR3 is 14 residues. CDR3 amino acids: CASSVAGITDTQYF. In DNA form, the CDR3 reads TGTGCCAGCAGCGTAGCGGGGATCACAGATACGCAGTATTTT.

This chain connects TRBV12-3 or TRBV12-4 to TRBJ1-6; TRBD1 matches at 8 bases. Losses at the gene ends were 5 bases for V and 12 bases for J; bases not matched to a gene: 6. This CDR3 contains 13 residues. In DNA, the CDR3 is TGTGCCAGCAGTACACGACAGGGGTTACCCCTCCACTTT. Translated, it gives CASSTRQGLPLHF.

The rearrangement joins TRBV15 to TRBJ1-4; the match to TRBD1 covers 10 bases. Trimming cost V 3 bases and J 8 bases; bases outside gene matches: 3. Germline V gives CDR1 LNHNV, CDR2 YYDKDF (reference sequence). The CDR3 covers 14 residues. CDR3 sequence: CATSRDRGKEKLFF. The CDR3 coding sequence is TGTGCCACCAGCAGGGACAGGGGGAAAGAAAAACTGTTTTTT.

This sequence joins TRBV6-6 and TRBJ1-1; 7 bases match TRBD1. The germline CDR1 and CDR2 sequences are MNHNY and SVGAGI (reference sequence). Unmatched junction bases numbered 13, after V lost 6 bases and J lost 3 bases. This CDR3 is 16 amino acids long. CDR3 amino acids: CASSDNRGRWDTEAFF. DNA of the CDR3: TGTGCCAGCAGCGACAACAGGGGACGATGGGACACTGAAGCTTTCTTT.

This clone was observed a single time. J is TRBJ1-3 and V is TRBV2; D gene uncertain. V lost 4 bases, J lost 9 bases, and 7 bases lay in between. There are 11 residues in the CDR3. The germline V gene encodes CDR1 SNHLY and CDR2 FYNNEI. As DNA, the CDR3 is TGTGCCAGCAGTGGATTGAGCACCATATATTTT. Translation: CASSGLSTIYF.

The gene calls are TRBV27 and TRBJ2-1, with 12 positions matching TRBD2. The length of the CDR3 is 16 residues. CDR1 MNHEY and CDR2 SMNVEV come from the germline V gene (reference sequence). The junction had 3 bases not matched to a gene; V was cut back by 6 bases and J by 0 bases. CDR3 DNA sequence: TGTGCCAGCAGAACTAGCGGGAGGAGCTCCTACAATGAGCAGTTCTTC. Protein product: CASRTSGRSSYNEQFF.

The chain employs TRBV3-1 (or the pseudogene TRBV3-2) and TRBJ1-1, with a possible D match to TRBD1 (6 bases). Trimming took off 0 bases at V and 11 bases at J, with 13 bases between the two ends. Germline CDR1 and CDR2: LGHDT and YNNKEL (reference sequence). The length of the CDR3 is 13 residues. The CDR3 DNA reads TGTGCCAGCAGCCAAGATTGGGGGACACGGGCTTTCTTT. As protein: CASSQDWGTRAFF.

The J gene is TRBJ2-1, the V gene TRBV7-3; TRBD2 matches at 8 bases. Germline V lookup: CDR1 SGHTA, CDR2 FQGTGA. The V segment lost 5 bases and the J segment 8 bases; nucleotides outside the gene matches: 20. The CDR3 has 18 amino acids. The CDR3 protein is CASSPRTPSGLAVDEQFF. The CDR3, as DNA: TGTGCCAGCAGCCCCCGGACCCCTAGCGGGCTGGCGGTGGATGAGCAGTTCTTC.

CDR3 bases: TGTGCCAGCAGTTTAACCAGGGTGACTGAAGCTTTCTTT. It specifies CASSLTRVTEAFF. The V gene is TRBV28, the J gene TRBJ1-1, with a tentative D call TRBD1 (5 bases). V lost 2 bases to trimming and J lost 5 bases, with 9 bases between them. CDR1 is MDHEN and CDR2 is SYDVKM in the germline V gene. This CDR3 is built from 13 residues.

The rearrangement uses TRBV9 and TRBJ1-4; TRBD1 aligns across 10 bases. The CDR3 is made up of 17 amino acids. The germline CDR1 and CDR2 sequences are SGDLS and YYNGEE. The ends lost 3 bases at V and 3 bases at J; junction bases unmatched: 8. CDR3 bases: TGTGCCAGCAGCGCCCGGACAGGGGGTGCTTCTAATGAAAAACTGTTTTTT. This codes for CASSARTGGASNEKLFF.

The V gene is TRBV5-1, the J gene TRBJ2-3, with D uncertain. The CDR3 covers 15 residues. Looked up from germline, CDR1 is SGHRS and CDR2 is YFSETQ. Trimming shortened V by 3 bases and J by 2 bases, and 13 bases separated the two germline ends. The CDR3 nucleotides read TGCGCCAGCAGCTCCACCTGGGGATCCACAGATACGCAGTATTTT. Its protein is CASSSTWGSTDTQYF.

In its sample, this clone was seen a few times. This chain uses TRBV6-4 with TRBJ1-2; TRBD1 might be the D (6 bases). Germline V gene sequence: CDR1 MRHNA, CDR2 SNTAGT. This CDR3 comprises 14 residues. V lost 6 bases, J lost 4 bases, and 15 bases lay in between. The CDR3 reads CASSETQGPYGYTF. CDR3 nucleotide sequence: TGTGCCAGCAGCGAAACACAGGGTCCCTATGGCTACACCTTC.